This T cell receptor (beta chain) was recorded in a study of T cells in Graves' hyperthyroidism and ophthalmopathy. In this sample, this clonotype turned up many times. Germline V gives CDR1 MDHEN, CDR2 SYDVKM. Between the trimmed V and J ends, which lost 6 bases and 2 bases, there was a span of 10 bases. The CDR3 runs to 13 residues. Amplified regions were TCR beta CDR3 sequences from RNA transcripts. HTBI primers were the set used in a first-round RT-PCR of the TCR CDR3. MiXCR, applied by TCRdb to the multiplex PCR reads, yields one record per CDR3 protein. The table lists under 350,000 distinct CDR3 sequences, roughly an eighth of them singletons.

The TCR originated in a woman aged 40 to 50 with Graves' ophthalmopathy. Specimen: blood. The rearrangement uses TRBV28 and TRBJ1-2; D ambiguous. CDR3 sequence reads: CASRYGTNYGYTF. CDR3 DNA: TGTGCCAGCAGATACGGCACGAACTATGGCTACACCTTC.